The next 8 T cell receptor beta chains were all read from a single sample in a study of control samples from healthy donors and cancer patients. Assay used: immunoSEQ multiplex PCR; TCRdb lists only in-frame clones, some missing. The data hold around 100,000 clones, with roughly 84% observed a single time. Specimen: blood. These receptors all stem from a woman aged 45-65 years in good health.

V gene TRBV7-9 combines with J gene TRBJ1-4; tentatively, D is TRBD1 (5 bases). Germline CDR1 SEHNR, CDR2 FQNEAQ (reference sequence). The CDR3 runs 14 residues. Trimming shortened V by 5 bases and J by 8 bases, and 15 bases separated the two germline ends. Here the CDR3 DNA reads TGTGCCAGCAGCCGCCCCGGGACGAGGGAAAAACTGTTTTTT. Its translation: CASSRPGTREKLFF.

V usage is TRBV19 and J usage is TRBJ1-5; D perhaps matches TRBD1 (6 bases). Trimming cost V 3 bases and J 0 bases, with 12 bases left between them. The length of the CDR3 is 16 residues. Germline assignment: CDR1 LNHDA and CDR2 SQIVND (reference sequence). The CDR3: CASSIVTGYSNQPQHF. CDR3 bases: TGTGCCAGTAGTATCGTAACAGGGTATAGCAATCAGCCCCAGCATTTT.

This chain uses TRBV11-2 with TRBJ2-2, with 12 bases identical to TRBD2. Looked up from germline, CDR1 is SGHAT and CDR2 is FQNNGV. After removal of 5 bases from V and 1 base from J, the junction contained 5 bases not matched to a gene. The CDR3 totals 17 residues. CDR3 loop: CASSTLAGGWNTGELFF. CDR3 bases: TGTGCCAGCAGCACGCTAGCGGGGGGGTGGAACACCGGGGAGCTGTTTTTT.

CDR3 in DNA: TGTGCCAGCAGCACTGCCATAGCGGGGGGCCTCACAGATACGCAGTATTTT. As protein: CASSTAIAGGLTDTQYF. The V call is TRBV7-8, the J call TRBJ2-3, with 10 nucleotides matching TRBD2. V was clipped by 5 bases and J by 2 bases; unmatched bases: 10. The CDR3 is 17 amino acids. The germline V gene has CDR1 SGHVS and CDR2 FQNEAQ.

V gene TRBV6-5 combines with J gene TRBJ2-1; D could derive from TRBD1 or TRBD2 (6 bases each). Germline CDR1 MNHEY, CDR2 SVGAGI. V was cut by 6 bases and J by 9 bases, with 21 bases left in between. This CDR3 has 15 amino acids. The CDR3 DNA sequence: TGTGCCAGCAGCGCCGGGACATCAACCGGGGGTGAGCAGTTCTTC. This codes for CASSAGTSTGGEQFF.

The CDR3 DNA reads as TGTGCCAGCAGCGTAACTTGGGAGTACACCGGGGAGCTGTTTTTT. Amino acid sequence: CASSVTWEYTGELFF. The chain recombines TRBV9 with TRBJ2-2, with D possibly TRBD2 on 5 matching bases. V lost 1 base and J lost 3, with 10 bases in between. This CDR3 region has 15 residues. Germline-derived CDR1 and CDR2 are SGDLS and YYNGEE.

This chain joins TRBV3-1 (or the pseudogene TRBV3-2) and TRBJ1-1, with 7 bases lining up with TRBD1. Germline CDR1 reads LGHDT; CDR2 reads YNNKEL (reference sequence). The CDR3 extends over 13 amino acids. The ends lost 5 bases at V and 4 bases at J; junction bases unmatched: 4. This CDR3 is CASSYRGGTEAFF. The CDR3 nucleotides are TGTGCCAGCAGCTACAGGGGTGGCACTGAAGCTTTCTTT.

The CDR3 loop reads CASSPGWYEQYF. In DNA, the CDR3 is TGTGCCAGCAGCCCTGGGTGGTACGAGCAGTACTTC. J is TRBJ2-7 and V is TRBV5-5; no clear D gene. V lost 4 bases to trimming and J lost 4 bases, with 9 bases between them. The germline V gene has CDR1 SGHKS and CDR2 YYEKEE (reference sequence). This CDR3 is 12 amino acids long.